This T cell receptor (beta chain) was identified in a study of blood T cell repertoires in COVID-19. Whole-study context: Sites across the United States, Italy and Spain contributed samples from acute and convalescent COVID-19. T cells, B-cell-depleted T cells, or PBMCs provided the cDNA or gDNA that served as material.

J was trimmed by 0 bases and V by 7 bases; bases with no gene match: 4. Germline CDR1 SGHKS, CDR2 YYEKEE (reference sequence). CDR3 length: 14 amino acids. Study processing details: Estimated nucleated cell counts came from reference gene primer amplification. Clones were sequenced by immunoSEQ multiplex PCR, and TCRdb holds only the in-frame ones, with some missing. D and trimming were read from the DNA, whereas the V and J calls and clone size are those reported in that table. Counted here are approximately 90,000 clones, 81% occurring once; the ten biggest clones make up roughly 25%. This TCR was sampled from a man older than 75 with active or convalescent COVID-19. The rearrangement joins TRBV5-5 to TRBJ2-1, with 7 bases matching TRBD2. Sequencing input: peripheral blood. The CDR3 nucleotides read TGTGCCAGCTCTCGGGGGGACTCCTACAATGAGCAGTTCTTC. Translating gives CASSRGDSYNEQFF.